The rows below give T cell receptor beta chains drawn from one sample of a study of human T cells and chemical hapten exposure. MiXCR, applied by TCRdb to the RACE reads, yields one record per CDR3 protein. Of some 110,000 distinct CDR3 sequences in the sample, less than 15% were seen once. The sequenced sample was whole blood, obtained in connection with sensitization to the hapten diphenylcyclopropenone (DPC). These receptors all come from a woman aged 50 to 60 with alopecia areata. Some clones in this sample may be carry-over from other donors' samples. Both conserved end residues are part of each CDR3. The D gene is left open where the match is weak. Some rows mark clone size as missing; the rest say once, few, many or name a class of expanded clone.

D gene,J gene,V gene,clone size,CDR3 protein,CDR3 DNA
.,TRBJ1-2,TRBV4-3,.,CASSQDESQSYGYTF,TGCGCCAGCAGCCAAGATGAGTCGCAAAGTTATGGCTACACCTTC
TRBD2,TRBJ2-7,TRBV2,few,CASSESGEPYEQYF,TGTGCCAGCAGTGAGAGCGGGGAACCCTACGAGCAGTACTTC
TRBD2,TRBJ2-1,TRBV20-1,few,CSARYPLAGEKEQFF,TGCAGTGCTAGATATCCACTAGCGGGAGAGAAAGAGCAGTTCTTC
.,TRBJ2-5,TRBV21-1,.,CASTPDGKGETQYF,TGTGCCAGTACGCCGGACGGGAAGGGAGAGACCCAGTACTTC
.,TRBJ2-1,TRBV20-1,.,CSARAAAYNEQFF,TGCAGTGCTAGAGCGGCTGCTTACAATGAGCAGTTCTTC
TRBD2,TRBJ2-5,TRBV4-3,many,CASSPRISGGVGETQYF,TGCGCCAGCAGCCCCCGTATTAGCGGGGGGGTTGGGGAGACCCAGTACTTC
TRBD1,TRBJ2-3,TRBV29-1,.,CSVTGGARDTQYF,TGCAGCGTAACAGGGGGCGCGAGGGATACGCAGTATTTT
.,TRBJ2-3,TRBV3-1,.,CASSHGRSTDTQYF,TGTGCCAGCTCCCACGGGAGAAGCACAGATACGCAGTATTTT
.,TRBJ2-3,TRBV7-6,few,CASSIMSPTIITDTQYF,TGTGCCAGCAGCATAATGTCGCCGACCATAATCACAGATACGCAGTATTTT
TRBD1,TRBJ1-4,TRBV7-2,.,CASSLGTGEANEKLFF,TGTGCCAGCAGCTTAGGGACAGGGGAGGCGAATGAAAAACTGTTTTTT